This T cell receptor beta chain was documented in a study of post-analysis software for immune sequencing data (dated by TCRdb to about 2015). Notes on the research overall: Relapsing-remitting, secondary progressive and progressive-relapsing multiple sclerosis were recorded as disease courses, and subtype annotation was lacking for some patients. A subset of samples was prepared in parallel using single-end sample barcoding, then pooled and co-amplified after Illumina adapter ligation. The multiple sclerosis patient repertoires were compared with ten to eleven previously published healthy control repertoires from donors aged roughly 6 to 27 years.

Comment on this clonotype: The clone's antigen remains unknown. No much larger clone exists at a distance of one base, and base qualities are not known.

What the study reported, not specific to this receptor: The control group was slightly older than the multiple sclerosis patient group. Normalized Chao1 diversity was significantly lower in multiple sclerosis patients than controls, suggesting substantial peripheral T-cell clonal expansion. Direct clustering with F measure revealed strong co-clustering of samples prepared in the same batch, which led to a batch-effect correction. Several TRBV segments, including TRBV5-6, TRBV5-1 and TRBV20-1, were significantly more frequent in patients than controls.

Receptor amplification or capture employed PCR. TCRdb names Illumina HiSeq 2500 as the instrument used. To reduce PCR and sequencing biases, unique molecular identifiers were incorporated into the TCR beta cDNA libraries. Roughly 500,000 cDNA molecules were obtained per 1 to 10 million input T cells, so each molecule approximated one T cell. Patient libraries were prepared and sequenced with the same protocol used for the earlier healthy control dataset. Within a given batch, samples were prepared together, multiplexed and sequenced on the same HiSeq lane. Concerning the study's data processing: Raw barcoded reads were processed with MIGEC, and single-read molecular identifier groups were discarded before consensus assembly and CDR3 extraction. VDJtools was used for post-analysis of the clonotype tables, and diversity was normalized by down-sampling every dataset to the size of the smallest sample. To correct batch-related cross-sample contamination, repertoire overlap clustering matched CDR3 amino acid sequences but not nucleotide sequences. The public reads were quality trimmed at Q25 with fastp and then assembled into clones with MiXCR by TCRdb, keeping productive beta chains. Rows with one shared CDR3 protein collapse into an entry with the most common genes and DNA. TCRdb's processing, not the authors' own work, is the source of the V and J calls. In this sample the table shows roughly 620,000 distinct CDR3 sequences, 44% of which occur a single time. In total, the top ten clones hold more than 1.5% of the sample.

CDR1 DFQATT and CDR2 SNEGSKA were looked up in the germline V gene (reference sequence). The CDR3, from cysteine to phenylalanine, totals 14 residues. Of the read, only the CDR3 DNA is kept; its 42 bases are in frame from base 1. After removal of 3 bases from V and 7 bases from J, the junction retains 8 bases not matched to a gene. To demonstrate the VDJtools post-analysis software, the study profiled TCR beta repertoires from the peripheral blood of approximately twelve young patients with multiple sclerosis. The patients with multiple sclerosis were children and adolescents between about 6 and 16 years of age.

The chain joins TRBV20-1 to TRBJ1-2, with 10 middle bases fitting TRBD1. The sequencing sample was made of blood. The sequence came from a girl aged 5-17 years with multiple sclerosis. The CDR3 is CSAREDRGYGGYTF. The DNA sequence is as follows: TGCAGTGCTAGGGAGGACAGGGGGTATGGTGGCTACACCTTC.